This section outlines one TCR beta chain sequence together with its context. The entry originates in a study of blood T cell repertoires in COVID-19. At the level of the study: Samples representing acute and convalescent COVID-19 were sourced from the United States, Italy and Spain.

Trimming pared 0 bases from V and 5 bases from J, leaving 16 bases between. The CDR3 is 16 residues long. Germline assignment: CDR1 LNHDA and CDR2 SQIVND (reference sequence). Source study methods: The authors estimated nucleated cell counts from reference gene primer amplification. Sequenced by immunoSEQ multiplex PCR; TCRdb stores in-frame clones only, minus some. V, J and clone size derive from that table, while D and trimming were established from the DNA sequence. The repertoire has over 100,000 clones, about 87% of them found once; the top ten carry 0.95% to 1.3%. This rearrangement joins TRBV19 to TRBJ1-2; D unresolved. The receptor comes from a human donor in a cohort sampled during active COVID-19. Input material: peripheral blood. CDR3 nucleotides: TGTGCCAGTAGTATAGATAGTTTCGAATGGACTTATGGCTACACCTTC. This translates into CASSIDSFEWTYGYTF.